A single sample gave rise to the 28 T cell receptor beta chains below, sequenced in a study of T cells after yellow fever vaccination. TCRdb analysed the 5' RACE reads with MiXCR anew, one entry per CDR3 protein. Of just under 600,000 distinct CDR3 sequences in the sample, approximately 12% are singletons; the top ten hold roughly an eighth. The input for sequencing was PBMCs, taken on the day of the yellow fever booster vaccination. The source of these receptors is a man between 25 and 39 years old who received the YFV17D yellow fever vaccine.

This clonotype occurred a few times. The CDR3 nucleotides read TGCGCCAGCAGCTTTTCAGCGCCAGGCAGCCCCAAAAACATTCAGTACTTC. Translating it yields CASSFSAPGSPKNIQYF. The genes are TRBV5-1 and TRBJ2-4; no clear D gene. The V and J ends lost 2 bases and 2 bases respectively, with 17 bases between them. CDR3 length equals 17 residues. The V gene's germline CDR1 is SGHRS and CDR2 YFSETQ.

CDR3 sequence: CASSSPGGNIQYF. The CDR3 DNA reads as TGTGCCAGCAGTTCTCCAGGGGGTAACATTCAGTACTTC. The J gene is TRBJ2-4, the V gene TRBV12-3 or TRBV12-4; 7 nucleotides match TRBD1. The J segment lost 7 bases and the V segment lost 4 bases, leaving 4 bases of the junction unmatched. There are 13 residues in the CDR3.

The V gene is TRBV20-1, the J gene TRBJ2-6; no clear D gene. The CDR3 length is 14 residues. Trimming pared 3 bases from V and 4 bases from J, leaving 10 bases between. The germline V gene has CDR1 DFQATT and CDR2 SNEGSKA (reference sequence). The CDR3 bases are TGCAGTGCTAGTTCTGGATCCGGGGCCAACGTCCTGACTTTC. Encoded protein: CSASSGSGANVLTF.

This clonotype has a handful of counts. This sequence joins TRBV9 and TRBJ2-1; no clear D. The germline V gene has CDR1 SGDLS and CDR2 YYNGEE. This CDR3 contains 15 residues. Trimming removed 0 bases at V and 6 bases at J, with 13 bases between. The CDR3, as DNA: TGTGCCAGCAGCGTAGGGCAATTCTGGGGCAATGAGCAGTTCTTC. Translating it yields CASSVGQFWGNEQFF.

The gene calls are TRBV20-1 and TRBJ2-1; 7 positions agree with TRBD2. This CDR3 region has 14 residues. Germline values: CDR1 DFQATT, CDR2 SNEGSKA (reference sequence). V trimming: 3 bases; J trimming: 5 bases; junction bases outside the gene matches: 7. CDR3 bases: TGCAGTGCTAGTGGGCAGCGGGGAAACAATGAGCAGTTCTTC. It encodes CSASGQRGNNEQFF.

There are a few counts of this clonotype. The J gene is TRBJ2-3, the V gene TRBV25-1; the match to TRBD2 covers 16 bases. With 1 base clipped from V and 4 bases from J, the junction kept 5 bases outside the gene matches. The CDR3 length is 18 residues. CDR1 MGHDK and CDR2 SYGVNS come from the germline V gene. CDR3 in amino acids: CASSEFFGTSGRADTQYF. The CDR3 bases are TGTGCCAGCAGTGAATTCTTCGGGACTAGCGGGAGGGCAGATACGCAGTATTTT. The whole variable domain, remainder taken from reference TRBV25-1 and TRBJ2-3, is EADIYQTPRYLVIGTGKKITLECSQTMGHDKMYWYQQDPGMELHLIHYSYGVNSTEKGDLSSESTVSRIRTEHFPLTLESARPSHTSQYLCASSEFFGTSGRADTQYFGPGTRLTVL.

This chain connects TRBV5-8 to TRBJ2-1; 9 positions agree with TRBD1. With 4 bases clipped from V and 7 bases from J, the junction kept 9 bases outside the gene matches. The CDR3 runs 15 residues. Germline loops: CDR1 SGHTS, CDR2 YDEGEE. The CDR3 reads CASSNKWGQGNEQFF. CDR3 coding DNA: TGTGCCAGCAGCAATAAGTGGGGACAGGGAAATGAGCAGTTCTTC.

The chain joins TRBV23-1 to TRBJ2-3; perhaps TRBD2 as D (5 bases). TRBV23-1 is given ORF status, its function remaining uncertain. This CDR3 comprises 16 residues. V was trimmed by 8 bases and J by 0 bases, leaving 18 bases between them. The CDR3 loop is CASALLRDISTDTQYF. For the CDR3, the DNA is TGCGCCAGCGCTCTCCTCCGGGATATTAGCACAGATACGCAGTATTTT.

Turning to this clonotype: A junction end diverges from the germline sequence, so it may reflect a read error. The chain combines TRBV20-1 with TRBJ2-1; the D call may be TRBD1 or TRBD2 (6 bases each). CDR3 length: 17 amino acids. Per the germline V gene, CDR1 is DFQATT and CDR2 is SNEGSKA (reference sequence). The CDR3 protein is CCARGGGSRSSYNEQFF. The CDR3 DNA reads as TGCTGTGCTAGAGGGGGAGGCTCCCGGAGCTCCTACAATGAGCAGTTCTTC.

This clonotype occurred once. V usage is TRBV20-1 and J usage is TRBJ1-1, with 9 bases lining up with TRBD1. The CDR3 runs to 14 residues. Trimming at V came to 5 bases and at J to 1 base, leaving 5 bases not matched to a gene. In germline, CDR1 is DFQATT, CDR2 SNEGSKA (reference sequence). CDR3 sequence: CSAPEQGANTEAFF. In DNA form, the CDR3 reads TGCAGTGCTCCCGAACAGGGGGCGAACACTGAAGCTTTCTTT.

The rearrangement uses TRBV5-5 and TRBJ2-7; tentatively, D is TRBD1 or TRBD2 (6 bases each). The CDR3 covers 14 residues. Germline values: CDR1 SGHKS, CDR2 YYEKEE (reference sequence). V lost 5 bases and J 4 bases, leaving 16 bases between the germline ends. The CDR3 DNA reads TGTGCCAGCAGACCCGGAGGGGGATGGTACGAGCAGTACTTC. Translated: CASRPGGGWYEQYF.

This clonotype was seen a few times. V and J are TRBV3-1 and TRBJ2-7; D is tentatively TRBD1 or TRBD2 (5 bases each). The CDR3 totals 15 residues. V lost 1 base, J lost 1 base, and 11 bases lay in between. In germline, CDR1 is LGHDT, CDR2 YNNKEL (reference sequence). In DNA form, the CDR3 reads TGTGCCAGCAGCCAAGGTGGGACGAGTTCCTACGAGCAGTACTTC. Translation gives CASSQGGTSSYEQYF.

The rearrangement links TRBV30 to TRBJ2-2, with D perhaps being TRBD1 or TRBD2 (6 bases each). CDR3 length: 14 amino acids. The V end was cut by 5 bases, the J end by 4 bases, with 14 bases between. Per germline, CDR1 GTSNPN and CDR2 SVGIG (reference sequence). The CDR3: CAWVGGAGTGELFF. CDR3 coding DNA: TGTGCCTGGGTGGGGGGCGCGGGCACCGGGGAGCTGTTTTTT. The entire variable domain, with the rest obtained from reference TRBV30 and TRBJ2-2, is as follows: SQTIHQWPATLVQPVGSPLSLECTVEGTSNPNLYWYRQAAGRGLQLLFYSVGIGQISSEVPQNLSASRPQDRQFILSSKKLLLSDSGFYLCAWVGGAGTGELFFGEGSRLTVL.

The chain couples TRBV9 to TRBJ2-1, with D tentatively TRBD2 (5 bases). Germline CDR1 reads SGDLS; CDR2 reads YYNGEE. The ends were cut back, 6 bases at V and 0 bases at J, with 19 bases in the middle. This CDR3 spans 17 amino acids. The chain's CDR3 is CASTSKEAGPSYNEQFF. CDR3 nucleotides: TGTGCCAGCACCTCCAAGGAGGCTGGCCCCTCCTACAATGAGCAGTTCTTC. Using reference TRBV9 and TRBJ2-1 for the parts outside the CDR3, the full variable domain is DSGVTQTPKHLITATGQRVTLRCSPRSGDLSVYWYQQSLDQGLQFLIQYYNGEERAKGNILERFSAQQFPDLHSELNLSSLELGDSALYFCASTSKEAGPSYNEQFFGPGTRLTVL.

The chain links TRBV6-2 or TRBV6-3 to TRBJ2-5; D unclear. Germline CDR1 reads MNHEY; CDR2 reads SVGEGT. V was trimmed by 5 bases and J by 3 bases, leaving 10 bases between them. The CDR3 has 13 residues. CDR3 sequence reads: CASSTLSKETQYF. CDR3 DNA sequence: TGTGCCAGCAGTACCCTTTCAAAAGAGACCCAGTACTTC.

This clonotype has a handful of counts. This chain joins TRBV7-8 and TRBJ2-7; a possible D gene is TRBD1 (5 bases). This CDR3 has 13 amino acids. Germline values: CDR1 SGHVS, CDR2 FQNEAQ. Trimming removed 6 bases at V and 5 bases at J, with 14 bases between. CDR3: CASSPTVDNEQYF. In DNA, the CDR3 is TGTGCCAGCAGTCCGACTGTGGACAACGAGCAGTACTTC.

The genes are TRBV5-1 and TRBJ2-1; D may be TRBD1 or TRBD2 (5 bases each). V was shortened by 5 bases and J by 8 bases, with 14 bases between the two germline ends. This CDR3 has 13 residues. From germline, CDR1 is SGHRS and CDR2 YFSETQ. The chain's CDR3 is CASSWDQTYEQFF. CDR3 in DNA: TGCGCCAGCAGTTGGGACCAAACGTATGAGCAGTTCTTC.

The gene calls are TRBV7-2 and TRBJ2-1; either TRBD1 or TRBD2 may fit D (5 bases each). Germline CDR1 is SGHTA and CDR2 is FQGNSA. This CDR3 comprises 12 residues. The germline V and J ends were trimmed by 5 bases and 8 bases, with 10 bases remaining between them. The CDR3 DNA reads as TGTGCCAGCAGCCTATCGGGGCATGAGCAGTTCTTC. Translation: CASSLSGHEQFF.

This rearrangement joins TRBV24-1 to TRBJ2-1; D tentatively reads TRBD1 or TRBD2 (5 bases each). The CDR3 loop spans 16 amino acids. Trimming stripped 2 bases from V and 8 bases from J, with 18 bases between. Germline CDR1 reads KGHDR; CDR2 reads SFDVKD. This CDR3 reads CATSDSMPGVGDEQFF. The CDR3 DNA reads TGTGCCACCAGTGATTCAATGCCTGGAGTGGGGGATGAGCAGTTCTTC.

The rearrangement links TRBV28 to TRBJ2-4; 8 nucleotides line up with TRBD2. This CDR3 has 15 residues. Germline values: CDR1 MDHEN, CDR2 SYDVKM. V gave up 3 bases and J gave up 3 bases; unmatched junction bases: 4. DNA of the CDR3: TGTGCCAGCAGTTTGACGGGAGGGAACAAAAACATTCAGTACTTC. Amino acid sequence: CASSLTGGNKNIQYF.

This clonotype was seen a few times. The chain links TRBV20-1 to TRBJ1-1; no definite D call. Germline values: CDR1 DFQATT, CDR2 SNEGSKA (reference sequence). This CDR3 has 11 amino acids. V shed 6 bases and J shed 11 bases, with 16 bases lying between them. CDR3 region: CSAKQQTQAFF. The DNA for the CDR3 is TGCAGTGCAAAACAGCAAACCCAGGCTTTCTTT.

The chain recombines TRBV12-3 or TRBV12-4 with TRBJ2-1, with 8 bases matching TRBD2. The CDR3 is 15 amino acids. The V and J ends lost 5 bases and 1 base, in that order; junction bases with no gene match: 4. CDR3 sequence reads: CASSRREGSYNEQFF. Written as DNA, the CDR3 is TGTGCCAGCAGTCGCCGGGAGGGATCCTACAATGAGCAGTTCTTC.

This clonotype was seen a handful of times. This sequence joins TRBV27 and TRBJ1-6; 9 nucleotides match TRBD1. This CDR3 has 15 amino acids. The germline CDR1 and CDR2 sequences are MNHEY and SMNVEV (reference sequence). V lost 5 bases, J lost 7 bases, and 6 bases stayed unmatched. The CDR3 DNA reads TGTGCCAGCAGTCCCGCCGGGACAGGGAATTCACCCCTCCACTTT. Its translation: CASSPAGTGNSPLHF.

The chain combines TRBV20-1 with TRBJ2-1, with D possibly TRBD2 on 5 matching bases. Per germline, CDR1 DFQATT and CDR2 SNEGSKA (reference sequence). V lost 2 bases, J lost 2 bases, and 16 bases lay in between. This CDR3 is built from 16 residues. The CDR3 loop is CSARPSAGPTYNEQFF. The CDR3 DNA reads as TGCAGTGCTAGACCGTCGGCGGGTCCCACCTACAATGAGCAGTTCTTC.

This clonotype was seen repeatedly, ten times or more. The chain is built from TRBV6-2 or TRBV6-3 and TRBJ1-1; D unclear. The CDR3 sequence is 15 residues long. Trimming took 6 bases from V and 4 from J, leaving 18 bases between them. CDR1 MNHEY and CDR2 SVGEGT come from the germline V gene. The CDR3 DNA is TGTGCCAGCAGCTCCACGGGGTATGAGGGCACTGAAGCTTTCTTT. Translated, it gives CASSSTGYEGTEAFF.

The rearrangement joins TRBV20-1 to TRBJ2-1; D possibly corresponds to TRBD2 (5 bases). Germline lookup yields CDR1 DFQATT and CDR2 SNEGSKA (reference sequence). V gave up 0 bases and J gave up 6 bases, with 24 bases separating them. The CDR3 is made up of 18 amino acids. The CDR3 DNA reads TGCAGTGCTAGAGATGGGAGCACTAGGAGACTCCGAAGCAATGAGCAGTTCTTC. It specifies CSARDGSTRRLRSNEQFF.

In this sample, this clonotype turned up a few times. The gene calls are TRBV7-8 and TRBJ2-1; D may be TRBD2 (6 bases). Per the germline V gene, CDR1 is SGHVS and CDR2 is FQNEAQ. This CDR3 has 13 amino acids. V was shortened by 7 bases and J by 5 bases, with 12 bases between the two germline ends. The CDR3 DNA sequence: TGTGCCAGCACCCAGGGAGGCGACAATGAGCAGTTCTTC. Its translation: CASTQGGDNEQFF.

This chain links TRBV18 with TRBJ2-3; D uncertain. Germline-derived CDR1 and CDR2 are KGHSH and LQKENI. The CDR3 is 13 residues long. Trimming removed 3 bases at V and 4 bases at J, with 8 bases between. CDR3 DNA: TGTGCCAGCTCACCTAATCCGGCAGATACGCAGTATTTT. Its protein product is CASSPNPADTQYF.